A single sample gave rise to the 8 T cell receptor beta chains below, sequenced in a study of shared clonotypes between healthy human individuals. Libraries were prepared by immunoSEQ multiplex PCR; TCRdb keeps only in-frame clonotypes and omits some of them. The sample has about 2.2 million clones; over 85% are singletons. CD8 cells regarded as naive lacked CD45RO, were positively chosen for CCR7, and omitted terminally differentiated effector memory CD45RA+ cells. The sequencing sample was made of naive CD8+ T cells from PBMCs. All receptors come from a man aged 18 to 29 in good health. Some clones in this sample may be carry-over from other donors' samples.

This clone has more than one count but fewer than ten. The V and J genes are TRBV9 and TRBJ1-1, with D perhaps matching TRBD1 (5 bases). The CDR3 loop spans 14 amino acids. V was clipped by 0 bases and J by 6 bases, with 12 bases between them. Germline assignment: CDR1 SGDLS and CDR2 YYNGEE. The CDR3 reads CASSVGFQGPEAFF. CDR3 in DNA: TGTGCCAGCAGCGTAGGTTTCCAGGGACCTGAAGCTTTCTTT.

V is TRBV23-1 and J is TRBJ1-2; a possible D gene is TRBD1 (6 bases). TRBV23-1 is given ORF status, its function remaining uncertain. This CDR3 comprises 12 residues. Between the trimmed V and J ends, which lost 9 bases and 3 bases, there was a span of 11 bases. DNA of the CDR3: TGCGCCAGAACCGACAGGCACTATGGCTACACCTTC. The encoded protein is CARTDRHYGYTF.

The CDR3 nucleotides read TGCGCCAGCAGTGACAAACAGAGATGGGATGAAAAACTGTTTTTT. It translates to CASSDKQRWDEKLFF. The chain has TRBV10-2 and TRBJ1-4; the D is unclear. The CDR3 is made up of 15 amino acids. Trimming removed 3 bases at V and 6 bases at J, with 14 bases between. The germline V gene has CDR1 WSHSY and CDR2 SAAADI.

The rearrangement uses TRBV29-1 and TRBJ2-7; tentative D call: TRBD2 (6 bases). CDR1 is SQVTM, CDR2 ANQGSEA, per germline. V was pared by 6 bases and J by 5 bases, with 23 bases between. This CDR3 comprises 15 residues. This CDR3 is CSVRAGGRPSNEQYF. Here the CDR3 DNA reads TGCAGCGTGAGGGCCGGAGGGCGGCCTAGTAACGAGCAGTACTTC.

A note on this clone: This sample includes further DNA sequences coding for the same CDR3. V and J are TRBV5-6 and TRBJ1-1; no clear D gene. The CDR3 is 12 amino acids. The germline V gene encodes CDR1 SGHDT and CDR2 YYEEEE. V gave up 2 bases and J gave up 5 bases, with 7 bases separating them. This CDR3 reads CASSLGSTEAFF. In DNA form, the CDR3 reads TGTGCCAGCAGCTTAGGGTCAACTGAAGCTTTCTTT.

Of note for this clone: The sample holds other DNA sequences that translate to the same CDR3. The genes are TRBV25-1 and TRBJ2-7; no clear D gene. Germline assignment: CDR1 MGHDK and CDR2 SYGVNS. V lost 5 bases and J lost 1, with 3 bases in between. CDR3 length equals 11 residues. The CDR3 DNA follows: TGTGCCAGCAGTACATCCTACGAGCAGTACTTC. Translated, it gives CASSTSYEQYF.

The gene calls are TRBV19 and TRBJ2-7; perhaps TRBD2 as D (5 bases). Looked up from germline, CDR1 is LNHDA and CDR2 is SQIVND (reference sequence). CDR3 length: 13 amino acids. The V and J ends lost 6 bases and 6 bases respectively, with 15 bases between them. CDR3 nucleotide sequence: TGTGCCAGTAGCCTCGGTCCCCGGGGCGAGCAGTACTTC. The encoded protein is CASSLGPRGEQYF.

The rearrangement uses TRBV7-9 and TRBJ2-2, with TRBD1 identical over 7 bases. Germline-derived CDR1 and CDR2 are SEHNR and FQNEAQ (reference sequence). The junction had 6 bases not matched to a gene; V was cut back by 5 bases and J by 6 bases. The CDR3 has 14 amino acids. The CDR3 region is CASSNPQGAGELFF. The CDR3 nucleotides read TGTGCCAGCAGCAACCCCCAGGGGGCCGGGGAGCTGTTTTTT. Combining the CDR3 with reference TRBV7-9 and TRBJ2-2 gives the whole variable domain DTGVSQNPRHKITKRGQNVTFRCDPISEHNRLYWYRQTLGQGPEFLTYFQNEAQLEKSRLLSDRFSAERPKGSFSTLEIQRTEQGDSAMYLCASSNPQGAGELFFGEGSRLTVL.